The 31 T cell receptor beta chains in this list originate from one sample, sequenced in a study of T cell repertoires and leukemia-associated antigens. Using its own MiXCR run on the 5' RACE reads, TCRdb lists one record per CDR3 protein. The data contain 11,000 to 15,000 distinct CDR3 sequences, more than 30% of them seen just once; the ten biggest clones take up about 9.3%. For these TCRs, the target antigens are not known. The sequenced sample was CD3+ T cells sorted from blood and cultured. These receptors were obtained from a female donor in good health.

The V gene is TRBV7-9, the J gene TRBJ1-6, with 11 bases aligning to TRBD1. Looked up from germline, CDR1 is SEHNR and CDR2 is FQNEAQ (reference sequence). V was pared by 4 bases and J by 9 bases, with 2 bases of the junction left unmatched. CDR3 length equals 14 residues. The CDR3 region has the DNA TGTGCCAGCAGCTCCGGGACAGGGGGTTCACCCCTCCACTTT. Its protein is CASSSGTGGSPLHF.

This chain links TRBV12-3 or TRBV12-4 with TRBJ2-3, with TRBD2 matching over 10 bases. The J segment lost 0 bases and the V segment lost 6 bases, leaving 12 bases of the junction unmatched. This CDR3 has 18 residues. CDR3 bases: TGTGCCAGCAGGGGGTGGGGGACTAGCGACCTAAGCACAGATACGCAGTATTTT. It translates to CASRGWGTSDLSTDTQYF.

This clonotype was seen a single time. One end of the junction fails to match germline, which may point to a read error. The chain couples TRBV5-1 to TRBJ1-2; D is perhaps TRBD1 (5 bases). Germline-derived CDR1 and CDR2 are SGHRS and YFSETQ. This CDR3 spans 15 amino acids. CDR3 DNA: TGCGCCAGCAGCTTGGACTCCGGGACGGGGAATGGCTGCACCTTC. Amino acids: CASSLDSGTGNGCTF.

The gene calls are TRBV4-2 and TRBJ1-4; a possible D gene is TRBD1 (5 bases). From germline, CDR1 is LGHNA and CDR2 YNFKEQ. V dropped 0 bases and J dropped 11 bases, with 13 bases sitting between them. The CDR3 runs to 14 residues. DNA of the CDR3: TGTGCCAGCAGCCAAGATTCCCCAGGGTGGAAACTGTTTTTT. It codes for CASSQDSPGWKLFF.

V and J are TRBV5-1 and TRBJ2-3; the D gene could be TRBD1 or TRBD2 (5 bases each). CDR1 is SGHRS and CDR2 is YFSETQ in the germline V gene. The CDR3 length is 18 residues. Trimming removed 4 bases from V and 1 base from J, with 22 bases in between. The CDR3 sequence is CASSGEHGARSGTDTQYF. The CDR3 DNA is TGCGCCAGCAGCGGAGAACACGGGGCGAGGTCCGGCACAGATACGCAGTATTTT.

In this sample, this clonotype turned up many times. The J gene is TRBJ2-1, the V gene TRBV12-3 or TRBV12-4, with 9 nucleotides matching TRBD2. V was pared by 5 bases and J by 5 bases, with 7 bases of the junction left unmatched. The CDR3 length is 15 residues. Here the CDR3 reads CASSRFGTSNNEQFF. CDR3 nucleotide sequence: TGTGCCAGCAGTCGATTCGGGACTAGCAACAATGAGCAGTTCTTC.

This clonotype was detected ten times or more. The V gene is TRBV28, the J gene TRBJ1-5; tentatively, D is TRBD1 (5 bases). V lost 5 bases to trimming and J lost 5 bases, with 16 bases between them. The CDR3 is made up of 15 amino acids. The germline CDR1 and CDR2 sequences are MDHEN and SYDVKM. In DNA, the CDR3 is TGTGCCAGCAGTCCCCCTGAGGGGCCATATCAGCCCCAGCATTTT. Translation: CASSPPEGPYQPQHF.

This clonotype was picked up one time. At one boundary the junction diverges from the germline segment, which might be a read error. The CDR3 sequence is CASSTGTGLTGELFF. The CDR3 nucleotides read TGTGCTAGCAGCACCGGGACAGGGCTCACCGGGGAGCTGTTTTTT. The chain recombines TRBV12-3 or TRBV12-4 with TRBJ2-2; TRBD1 matches 9 bases. This CDR3 comprises 15 residues.

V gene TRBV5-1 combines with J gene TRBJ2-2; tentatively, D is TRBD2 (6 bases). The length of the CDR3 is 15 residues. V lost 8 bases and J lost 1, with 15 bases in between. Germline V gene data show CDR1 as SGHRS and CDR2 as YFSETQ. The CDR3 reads CASRFSGMNTGELFF. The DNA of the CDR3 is TGCGCCAGTAGATTTAGCGGAATGAACACCGGGGAGCTGTTTTTT.

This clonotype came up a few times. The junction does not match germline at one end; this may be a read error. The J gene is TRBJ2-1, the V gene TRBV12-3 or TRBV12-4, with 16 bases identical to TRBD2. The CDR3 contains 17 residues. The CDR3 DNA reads TGTGCCAGCAGTTTGGGGGGACTAGCGGGAGGGCGGAGTGAGCAGCTCTTC. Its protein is CASSLGGLAGGRSEQLF.

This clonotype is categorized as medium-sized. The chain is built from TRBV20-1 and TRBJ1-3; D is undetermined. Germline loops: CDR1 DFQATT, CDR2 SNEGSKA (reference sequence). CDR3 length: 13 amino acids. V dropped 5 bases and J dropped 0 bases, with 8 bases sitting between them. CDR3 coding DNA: TGCAGTGCTCGGGAAACCTCTGGAAACACCATATATTTT. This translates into CSARETSGNTIYF.

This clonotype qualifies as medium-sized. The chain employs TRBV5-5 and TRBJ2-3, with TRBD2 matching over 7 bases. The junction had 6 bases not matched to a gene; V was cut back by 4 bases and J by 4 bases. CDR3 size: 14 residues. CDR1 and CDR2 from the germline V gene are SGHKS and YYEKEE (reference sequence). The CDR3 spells CASSELRGADTQYF. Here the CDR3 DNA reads TGTGCCAGCAGCGAACTCCGGGGGGCAGATACGCAGTATTTT.

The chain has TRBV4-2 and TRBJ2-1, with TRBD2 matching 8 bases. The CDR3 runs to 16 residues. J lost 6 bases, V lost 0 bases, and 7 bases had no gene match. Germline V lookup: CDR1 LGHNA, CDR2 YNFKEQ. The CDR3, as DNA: TGTGCCAGCAGCCAAGAATACGGGAGGGCCGCCAATGAGCAGTTCTTC. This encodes CASSQEYGRAANEQFF.

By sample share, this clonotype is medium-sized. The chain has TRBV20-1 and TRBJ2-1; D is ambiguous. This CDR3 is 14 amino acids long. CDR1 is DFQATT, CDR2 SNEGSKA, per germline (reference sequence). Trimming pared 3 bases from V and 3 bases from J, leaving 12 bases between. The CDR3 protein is CSASLGGFYNEQFF. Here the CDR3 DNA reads TGCAGTGCTAGTTTGGGCGGATTCTACAATGAGCAGTTCTTC.

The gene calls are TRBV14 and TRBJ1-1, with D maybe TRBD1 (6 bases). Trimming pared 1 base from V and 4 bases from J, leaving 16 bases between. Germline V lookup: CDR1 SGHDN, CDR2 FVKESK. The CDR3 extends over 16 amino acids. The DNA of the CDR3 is TGTGCCAGCAGCCAAGTTTTTGGGGGCTTAGGCACTGAAGCTTTCTTT. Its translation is CASSQVFGGLGTEAFF.

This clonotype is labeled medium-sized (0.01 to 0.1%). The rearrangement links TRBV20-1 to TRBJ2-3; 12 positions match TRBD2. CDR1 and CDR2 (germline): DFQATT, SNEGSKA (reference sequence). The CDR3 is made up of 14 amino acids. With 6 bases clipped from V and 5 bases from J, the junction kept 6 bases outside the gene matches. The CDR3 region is CSARTSGEVDTQYF. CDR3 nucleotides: TGCAGTGCCCGGACTAGCGGGGAGGTAGATACGCAGTATTTT.

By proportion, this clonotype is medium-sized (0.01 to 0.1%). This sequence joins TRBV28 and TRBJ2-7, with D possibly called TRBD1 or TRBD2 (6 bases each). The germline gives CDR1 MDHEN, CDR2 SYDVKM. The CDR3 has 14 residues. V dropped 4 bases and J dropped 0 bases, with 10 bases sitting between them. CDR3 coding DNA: TGTGCCAGCAGTTGGGGGGCACTCTCCTACGAGCAGTACTTC. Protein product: CASSWGALSYEQYF.

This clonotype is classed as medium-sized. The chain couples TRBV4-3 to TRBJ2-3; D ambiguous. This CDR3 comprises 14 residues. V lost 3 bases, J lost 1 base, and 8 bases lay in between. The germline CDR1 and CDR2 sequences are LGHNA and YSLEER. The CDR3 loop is CASSHRHGTDTQYF. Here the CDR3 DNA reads TGCGCCAGCAGCCATCGCCACGGCACAGATACGCAGTATTTT.

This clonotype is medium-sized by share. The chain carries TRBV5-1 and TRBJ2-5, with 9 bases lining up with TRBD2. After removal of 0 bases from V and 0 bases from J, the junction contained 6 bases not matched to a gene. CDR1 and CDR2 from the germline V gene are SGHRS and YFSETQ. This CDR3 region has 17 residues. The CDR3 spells CASSLGLAAPDQETQYF. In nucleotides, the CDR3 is TGCGCCAGCAGCTTGGGACTAGCGGCACCAGACCAAGAGACCCAGTACTTC.

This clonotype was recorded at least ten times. As DNA, the CDR3 is TGTGCCTGGTCGCCGGTAGCGGGAGTAATCTACAATGAGCAGTTCTTC. Translating it yields CAWSPVAGVIYNEQFF. The chain recombines TRBV30 with TRBJ2-1, with 9 bases aligning to TRBD2. Germline lookup yields CDR1 GTSNPN and CDR2 SVGIG (reference sequence). V lost 5 bases and J lost 3; bases outside the gene matches: 11. This CDR3 comprises 16 residues. The whole variable domain, filled in from reference TRBV30 and TRBJ2-1, reads SQTIHQWPATLVQPVGSPLSLECTVEGTSNPNLYWYRQAAGRGLQLLFYSVGIGQISSEVPQNLSASRPQDRQFILSSKKLLLSDSGFYLCAWSPVAGVIYNEQFFGPGTRLTVL.

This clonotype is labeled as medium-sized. The CDR3 sequence: CASQRLAGRTEQFF. The DNA for the CDR3 is TGTGCCAGCCAAAGACTAGCGGGACGCACCGAGCAGTTCTTC. The chain employs TRBV27 and TRBJ2-1, with 11 bases aligning to TRBD2. Trimming removed 8 bases from V and 10 bases from J; junction bases left unmatched: 10. The CDR3 is made up of 14 amino acids. From germline, CDR1 is MNHEY and CDR2 SMNVEV (reference sequence).

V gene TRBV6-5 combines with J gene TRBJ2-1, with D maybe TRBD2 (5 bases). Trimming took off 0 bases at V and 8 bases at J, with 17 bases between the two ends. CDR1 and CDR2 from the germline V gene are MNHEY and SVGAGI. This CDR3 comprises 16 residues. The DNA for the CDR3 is TGTGCCAGCAGTTACTCGACCCTAGCCGGCAACGATGAGCAGTTCTTC. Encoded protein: CASSYSTLAGNDEQFF.

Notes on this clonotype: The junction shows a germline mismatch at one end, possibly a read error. In DNA, the CDR3 is TGCGGTGCTAGGGGAGTAGCGGGGGAGGACACCGGGGAGCTGTTTTTT. Translation gives CGARGVAGEDTGELFF. This chain joins TRBV20-1 and TRBJ2-2; 9 bases map to TRBD2. This CDR3 is 16 amino acids long. The germline V gene encodes CDR1 DFQATT and CDR2 SNEGSKA (reference sequence).

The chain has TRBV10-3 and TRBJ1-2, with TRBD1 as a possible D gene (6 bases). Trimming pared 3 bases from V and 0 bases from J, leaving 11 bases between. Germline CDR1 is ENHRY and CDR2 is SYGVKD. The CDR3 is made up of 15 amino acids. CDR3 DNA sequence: TGTGCCATCAGTGATACAGGGCTGGCTAACTATGGCTACACCTTC. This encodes CAISDTGLANYGYTF.

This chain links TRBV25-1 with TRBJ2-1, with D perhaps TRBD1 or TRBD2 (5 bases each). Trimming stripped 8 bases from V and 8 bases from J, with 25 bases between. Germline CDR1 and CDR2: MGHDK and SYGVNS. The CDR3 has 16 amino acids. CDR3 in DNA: TGTGCCAGCGGGGGTACCCTGGGGCTCGGTAGTCATGAGCAGTTCTTC. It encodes CASGGTLGLGSHEQFF.

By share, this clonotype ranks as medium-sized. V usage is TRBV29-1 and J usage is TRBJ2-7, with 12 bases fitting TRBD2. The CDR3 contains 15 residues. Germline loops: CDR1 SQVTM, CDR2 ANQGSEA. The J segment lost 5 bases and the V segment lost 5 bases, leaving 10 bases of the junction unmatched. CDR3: CSVSHRLAGDHEQYF. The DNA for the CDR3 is TGCAGCGTTTCGCACCGACTAGCGGGAGATCACGAGCAGTACTTC.

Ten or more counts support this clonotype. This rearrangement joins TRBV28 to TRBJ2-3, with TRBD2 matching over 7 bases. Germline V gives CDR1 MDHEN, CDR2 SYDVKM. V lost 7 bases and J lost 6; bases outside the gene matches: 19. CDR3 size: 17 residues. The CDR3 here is CASTYAGTIISSDTQYF. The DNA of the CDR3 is TGTGCCAGCACTTACGCCGGGACTATCATCAGCTCGGATACGCAGTATTTT.

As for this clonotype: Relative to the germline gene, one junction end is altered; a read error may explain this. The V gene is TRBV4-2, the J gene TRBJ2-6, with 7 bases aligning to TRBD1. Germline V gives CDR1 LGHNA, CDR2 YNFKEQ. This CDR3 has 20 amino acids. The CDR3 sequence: CASSQPSKGQVLSGANVPTF. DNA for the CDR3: TGTGCCAGTAGCCAACCCTCTAAAGGACAGGTTCTCTCCGGGGCCAACGTCCCGACTTTC.

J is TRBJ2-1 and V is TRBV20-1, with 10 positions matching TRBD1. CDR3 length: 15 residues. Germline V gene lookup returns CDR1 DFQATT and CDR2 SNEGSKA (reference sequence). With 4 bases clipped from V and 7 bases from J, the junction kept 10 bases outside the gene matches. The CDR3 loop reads CSANGQGGEGNEQFF. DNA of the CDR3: TGCAGTGCTAACGGACAGGGGGGCGAGGGGAATGAGCAGTTCTTC.

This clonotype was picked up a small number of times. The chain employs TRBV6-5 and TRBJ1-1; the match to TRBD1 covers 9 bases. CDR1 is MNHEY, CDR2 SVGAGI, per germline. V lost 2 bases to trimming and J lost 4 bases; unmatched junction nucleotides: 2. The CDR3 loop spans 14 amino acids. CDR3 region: CASSYGTGFTEAFF. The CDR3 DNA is TGTGCCAGCAGTTACGGGACAGGGTTCACTGAAGCTTTCTTT.

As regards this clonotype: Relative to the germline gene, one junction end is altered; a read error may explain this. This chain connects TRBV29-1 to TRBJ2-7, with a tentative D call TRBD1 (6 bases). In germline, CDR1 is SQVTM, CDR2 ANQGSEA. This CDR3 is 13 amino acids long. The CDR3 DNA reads TGCCGCGTGGTGGACAGAGAGCCCTACGAGCGGTACTTC. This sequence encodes CRVVDREPYERYF.